The next 8 T cell receptor beta chains were all read from a single sample in a study of cytomegalovirus exposure and HLA in healthy donors. The table came from immunoSEQ multiplex PCR; TCRdb's copy has only in-frame clones and leaves some out. The sample lists over 200,000 clones, roughly 89% occurring once. Sequenced input: PBMCs. The receptors shown here come from a woman aged 18 to 35 in good health and CMV-seronegative.

This clone is a singleton in its sample. The genes are TRBV5-1 and TRBJ2-3; no clear D. This CDR3 comprises 16 residues. In germline, CDR1 is SGHRS, CDR2 YFSETQ. V shed 1 base and J shed 0 bases, with 12 bases lying between them. In nucleotides, the CDR3 is TGCGCCAGCAGCTTGATCCAGCGAGCAAGCACAGATACGCAGTATTTT. It is translated as CASSLIQRASTDTQYF.

CDR3 DNA: TGTGCCAGCAGCCTCGTGAACACTGAAGCTTTCTTT. Amino acid sequence: CASSLVNTEAFF. The V and J genes are TRBV7-9 and TRBJ1-1; the D is unclear. V lost 5 bases, J lost 0 bases, and 4 bases lay in between. CDR1 and CDR2 from the germline V gene are SEHNR and FQNEAQ (reference sequence). There are 12 residues in the CDR3.

The DNA for the CDR3 is TGTGCCAGCAGTTTATCTCTTGAGTTTTGGAGACAGGGTAACTATGGCTACACCTTC. It is translated as CASSLSLEFWRQGNYGYTF. V and J are TRBV27 and TRBJ1-2; TRBD1 agrees at 7 bases. This CDR3 comprises 19 residues. In germline, CDR1 is MNHEY, CDR2 SMNVEV (reference sequence). Trimming at V came to 0 bases and at J to 1 base, leaving 14 bases not matched to a gene.

CDR3 sequence (DNA): TGCGCCAGCAGTCTGGACAGGAATCAGCCCCAGCATTTT. This translates into CASSLDRNQPQHF. The genes are TRBV10-2 and TRBJ1-5, with 7 positions matching TRBD1. Germline loops: CDR1 WSHSY, CDR2 SAAADI. Germline trimming cut 5 bases from V and 4 bases from J; bases unmatched to any gene: 2. The CDR3 has 13 residues.

The chain is built from TRBV6-4 and TRBJ1-6; 8 bases align to TRBD1. Looked up from germline, CDR1 is MRHNA and CDR2 is SNTAGT. Trimming cost V 3 bases and J 5 bases; bases outside gene matches: 0. The CDR3 is 14 residues long. CDR3 protein: CASSEQGDNSPLHF. CDR3 nucleotide sequence: TGTGCCAGCAGTGAACAGGGGGATAATTCACCCCTCCACTTT.

The chain is built from TRBV27 and TRBJ1-3; D perhaps matches TRBD1 (5 bases). CDR1 and CDR2 (germline): MNHEY, SMNVEV (reference sequence). The CDR3 is 15 residues long. With 0 bases removed from V and 1 base from J, the gap between germline ends came to 7 bases. The CDR3 nucleotides read TGTGCCAGCAGTTTATCTTCAGGGTCTGGAAACACCATATATTTT. This encodes CASSLSSGSGNTIYF.

This clone was picked up a small number of times. The V call is TRBV7-2, the J call TRBJ2-7; 9 nucleotides line up with TRBD1. Germline CDR1 SGHTA, CDR2 FQGNSA. V dropped 0 bases and J dropped 3; count of bases not matched to a gene: 3. This CDR3 is built from 15 residues. The CDR3 bases are TGTGCCAGCAGCTTAGCGGTGGGACAGGGCTACGAGCAGTACTTC. It is translated as CASSLAVGQGYEQYF.

The rearrangement uses TRBV6-6 and TRBJ1-2; weak D call: TRBD1 (5 bases). The CDR3 covers 15 residues. V shed 2 bases and J shed 0 bases, with 10 bases lying between them. Germline V lookup: CDR1 MNHNY, CDR2 SVGAGI (reference sequence). CDR3 in amino acids: CASSYPDNANYGYTF. CDR3 nucleotide sequence: TGTGCCAGCAGTTACCCGGACAACGCTAACTATGGCTACACCTTC.